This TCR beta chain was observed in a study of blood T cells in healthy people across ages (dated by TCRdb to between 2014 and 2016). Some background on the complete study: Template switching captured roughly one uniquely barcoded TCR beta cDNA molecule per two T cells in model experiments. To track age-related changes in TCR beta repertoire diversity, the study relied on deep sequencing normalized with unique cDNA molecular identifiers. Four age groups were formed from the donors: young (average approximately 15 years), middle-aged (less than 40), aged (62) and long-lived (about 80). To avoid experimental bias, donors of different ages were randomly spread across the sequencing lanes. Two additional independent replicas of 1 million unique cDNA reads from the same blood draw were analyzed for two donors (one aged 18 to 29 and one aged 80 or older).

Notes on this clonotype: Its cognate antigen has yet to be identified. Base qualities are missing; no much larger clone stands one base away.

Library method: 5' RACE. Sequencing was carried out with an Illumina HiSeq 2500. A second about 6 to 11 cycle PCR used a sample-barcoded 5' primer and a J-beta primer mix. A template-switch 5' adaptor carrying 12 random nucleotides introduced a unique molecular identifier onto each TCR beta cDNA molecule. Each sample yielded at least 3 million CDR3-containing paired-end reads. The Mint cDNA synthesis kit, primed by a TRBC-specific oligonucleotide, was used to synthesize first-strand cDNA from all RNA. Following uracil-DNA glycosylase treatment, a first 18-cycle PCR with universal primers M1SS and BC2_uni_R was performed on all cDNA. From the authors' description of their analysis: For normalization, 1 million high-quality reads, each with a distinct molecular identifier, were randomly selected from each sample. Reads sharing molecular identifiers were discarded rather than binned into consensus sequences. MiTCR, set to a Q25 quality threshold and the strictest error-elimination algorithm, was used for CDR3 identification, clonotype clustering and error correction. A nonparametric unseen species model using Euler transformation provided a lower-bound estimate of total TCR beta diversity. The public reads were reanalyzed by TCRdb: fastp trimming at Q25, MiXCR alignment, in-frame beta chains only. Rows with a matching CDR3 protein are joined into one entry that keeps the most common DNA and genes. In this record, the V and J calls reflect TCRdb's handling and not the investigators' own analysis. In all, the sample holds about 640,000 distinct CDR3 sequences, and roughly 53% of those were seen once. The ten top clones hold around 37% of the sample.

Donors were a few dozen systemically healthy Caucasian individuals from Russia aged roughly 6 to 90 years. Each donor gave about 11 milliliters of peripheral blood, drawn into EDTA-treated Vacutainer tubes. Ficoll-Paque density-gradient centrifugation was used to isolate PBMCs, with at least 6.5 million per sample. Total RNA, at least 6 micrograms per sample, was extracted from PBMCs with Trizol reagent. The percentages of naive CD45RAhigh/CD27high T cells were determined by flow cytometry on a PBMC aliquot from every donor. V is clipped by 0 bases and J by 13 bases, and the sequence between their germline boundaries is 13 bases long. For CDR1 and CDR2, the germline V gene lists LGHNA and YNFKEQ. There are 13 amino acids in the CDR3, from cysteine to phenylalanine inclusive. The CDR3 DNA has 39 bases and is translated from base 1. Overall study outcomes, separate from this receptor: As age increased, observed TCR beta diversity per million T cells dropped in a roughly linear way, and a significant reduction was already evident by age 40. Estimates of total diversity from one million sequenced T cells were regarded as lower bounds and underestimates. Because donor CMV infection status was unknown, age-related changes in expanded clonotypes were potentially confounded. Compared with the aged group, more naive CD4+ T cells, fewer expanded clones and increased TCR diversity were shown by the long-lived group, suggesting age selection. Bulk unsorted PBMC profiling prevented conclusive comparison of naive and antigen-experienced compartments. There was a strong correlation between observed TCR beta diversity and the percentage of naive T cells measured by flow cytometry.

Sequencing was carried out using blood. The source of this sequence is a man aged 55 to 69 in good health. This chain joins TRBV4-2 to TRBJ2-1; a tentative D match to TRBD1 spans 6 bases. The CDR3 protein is CASSQDVGTSQFF. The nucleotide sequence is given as TGTGCCAGCAGCCAAGATGTCGGGACATCCCAGTTCTTC.